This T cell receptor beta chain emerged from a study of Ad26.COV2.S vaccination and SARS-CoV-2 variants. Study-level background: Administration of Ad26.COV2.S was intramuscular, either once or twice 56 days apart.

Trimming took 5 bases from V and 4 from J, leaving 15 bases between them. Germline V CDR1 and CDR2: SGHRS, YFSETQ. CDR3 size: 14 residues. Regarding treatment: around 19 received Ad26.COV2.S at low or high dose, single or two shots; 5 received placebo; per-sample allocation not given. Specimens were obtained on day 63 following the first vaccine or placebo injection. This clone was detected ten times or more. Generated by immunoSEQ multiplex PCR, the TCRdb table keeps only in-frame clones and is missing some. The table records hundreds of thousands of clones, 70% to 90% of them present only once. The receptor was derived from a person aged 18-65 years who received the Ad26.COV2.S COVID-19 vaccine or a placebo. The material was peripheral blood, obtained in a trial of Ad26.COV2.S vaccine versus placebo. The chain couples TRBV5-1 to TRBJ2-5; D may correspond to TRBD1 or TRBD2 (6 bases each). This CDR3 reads CASSPKGGRETQYF. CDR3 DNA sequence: TGCGCCAGCAGTCCCAAAGGGGGGAGAGAGACCCAGTACTTC.